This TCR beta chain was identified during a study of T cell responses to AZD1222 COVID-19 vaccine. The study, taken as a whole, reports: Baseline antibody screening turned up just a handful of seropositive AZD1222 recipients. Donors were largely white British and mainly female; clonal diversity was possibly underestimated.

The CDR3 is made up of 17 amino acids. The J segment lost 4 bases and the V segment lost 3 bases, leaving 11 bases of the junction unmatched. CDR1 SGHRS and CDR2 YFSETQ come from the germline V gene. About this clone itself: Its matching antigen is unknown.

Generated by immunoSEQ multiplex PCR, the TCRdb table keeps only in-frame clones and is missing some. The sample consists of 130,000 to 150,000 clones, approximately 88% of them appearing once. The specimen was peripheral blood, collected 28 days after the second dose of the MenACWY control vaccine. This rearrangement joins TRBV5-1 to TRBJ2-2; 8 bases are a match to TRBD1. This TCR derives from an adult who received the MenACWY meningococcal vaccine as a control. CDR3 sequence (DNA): TGCGCCAGCAGCTCCCTCCGGGACAGGTCTGGCACCGGGGAGCTGTTTTTT. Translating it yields CASSSLRDRSGTGELFF.